Below, 3 T cell receptor beta chains from the same sample are listed, as sequenced in a study of T cells in Graves' hyperthyroidism and ophthalmopathy. RNA transcripts gave rise to amplified TCR beta CDR3 regions. First-round RT-PCR of the TCR CDR3 relied on the HTBI primer set. One entry per CDR3 protein results from TCRdb running MiXCR on the multiplex PCR reads. The repertoire includes about 290,000 distinct CDR3 sequences, about 13% of them detected once, and 7% to 9% sits in the top ten. Sample: blood. The receptors shown here come from a middle-aged woman with Graves' hyperthyroidism.

This clonotype was observed a few times. CDR3 protein: CSARPAGTSVYNEQFF. In DNA, the CDR3 is TGCAGTGCTAGACCTGCCGGGACTAGCGTCTACAATGAGCAGTTCTTC. V usage is TRBV20-1 and J usage is TRBJ2-1, with 10 positions matching TRBD2. Germline values: CDR1 DFQATT, CDR2 SNEGSKA (reference sequence). The CDR3 sequence is 16 residues long. V dropped 2 bases and J dropped 3; count of bases not matched to a gene: 7.

This clonotype was picked up many times. The chain is built from TRBV24-1 and TRBJ2-5, with 14 bases identical to TRBD2. The CDR3 covers 17 residues. Germline V gene sequence: CDR1 KGHDR, CDR2 SFDVKD. V gave up 4 bases and J gave up 5 bases; unmatched junction bases: 8. The CDR3 loop is CATSDPGLAGEFETQYF. The CDR3 DNA sequence: TGTGCCACCAGTGACCCGGGACTAGCGGGAGAGTTTGAGACCCAGTACTTC.

V and J are TRBV7-9 and TRBJ1-3; D remains unclear. Trimming stripped 6 bases from V and 0 bases from J, with 6 bases between. Germline assignment: CDR1 SEHNR and CDR2 FQNEAQ (reference sequence). The CDR3 is 13 amino acids. CDR3 sequence: CASRGGSGNTIYF. The CDR3 DNA sequence: TGTGCCAGCAGAGGAGGCTCTGGAAACACCATATATTTT.